These T cell receptor beta chains were read from a single sample in a study of shared clonotypes between healthy human individuals. Sequencing was performed with immunoSEQ multiplex PCR; in TCRdb, only in-frame clones are kept and a portion is missing. The data show a few hundred thousand clones, 80% to 90% seen once. The sample taken for sequencing was memory CD8+ T cells sorted from blood. The origin of the receptors is a man aged 18 to 30 in good health. CDR3s include the opening cysteine and the closing phenylalanine or tryptophan. A D gene is named only where the DNA matches it firmly. Not all rows give a size; the values are once, few, many and, for expanded clones, a class.

>TRBJ2-7|once|.|TRBV27
CASGQLGTAGGEQYF
TGTGCCAGCGGCCAGCTCGGGACAGCGGGTGGGGAGCAGTACTTC
>TRBJ2-7|.|.|TRBV27
CASSFFQGASYEQYF
TGTGCCAGCAGTTTTTTCCAAGGGGCTTCCTACGAGCAGTACTTC
>TRBJ2-5|.|TRBD1|TRBV2
CASSDPTGIQETQYF
TGTGCCAGCAGTGACCCGACAGGGATCCAAGAGACCCAGTACTTC
>TRBJ2-4|.|TRBD1|TRBV5-1
CASSSDRGELAKNIQYF
TGCGCCAGCAGCTCGGACAGGGGGGAGCTGGCCAAAAACATTCAGTACTTC
>TRBJ2-7|.|.|TRBV9
CASSVSPGPQYEQYF
TGTGCCAGCAGCGTAAGCCCCGGGCCCCAATACGAGCAGTACTTC
>TRBJ2-1|once|TRBD2|TRBV11-1
CASSTGLANEQFF
TGTGCCAGCAGCACGGGACTAGCTAATGAGCAGTTCTTC
>TRBJ2-7|.|.|TRBV5-6
CASSGMGGIYEQYF
TGTGCCAGCAGCGGGATGGGGGGCATCTACGAGCAGTACTTC
>TRBJ2-2|.|.|TRBV27
CASSFENTGELFF
TGTGCCAGCAGTTTCGAGAACACCGGGGAGCTGTTTTTT
>TRBJ2-7|.|.|TRBV11-2
CASSLGAGEPYEQYF
TGTGCCAGCAGCTTAGGGGCAGGGGAGCCCTACGAGCAGTACTTC
>TRBJ1-6|.|.|TRBV27
CASSVGTPSPLHF
TGTGCCAGCAGTGTCGGGACCCCAAGCCCCCTCCACTTT
>TRBJ2-3|.|.|TRBV5-1
CASRAAFTDTQYF
TGCGCCAGCAGGGCGGCTTTCACAGATACGCAGTATTTT
>TRBJ1-1|few|.|TRBV10-1
CASSESVSEGTEAFF
TGCGCCAGCAGTGAGTCGGTGTCAGAGGGGACTGAAGCTTTCTTT
>TRBJ1-2|.|.|TRBV4-3
CASSQREDGNYGYTF
TGCGCCAGCAGCCAACGGGAGGACGGTAACTATGGCTACACCTTC
>TRBJ2-6|.|TRBD1|TRBV5-6
CASSFRWTGREAGANVLTF
TGTGCCAGCAGCTTCCGTTGGACAGGGAGAGAAGCTGGGGCCAACGTCCTGACTTTC
>TRBJ2-7|.|.|TRBV11-2
CASSFGGGEQYF
TGTGCCAGCAGCTTTGGGGGCGGTGAGCAGTACTTC
>TRBJ1-6|.|.|TRBV2
CASSESLSPLHF
TGTGCCAGCAGTGAATCACTGTCACCCCTCCACTTT
>TRBJ1-1|.|.|TRBV7-9
CASSWDKNTEAFF
TGTGCCAGCAGCTGGGACAAGAACACTGAAGCTTTCTTT
>TRBJ2-1|.|.|TRBV6-5
CASSFDPGSYNEQFF
TGTGCCAGCAGTTTCGACCCTGGGTCCTACAATGAGCAGTTCTTC
>TRBJ2-3|.|TRBD2|TRBV7-9
CASRSPGLAGPGGTDTQYF
TGTGCCAGCAGGTCACCGGGACTAGCGGGACCAGGGGGCACAGATACGCAGTATTTT
>TRBJ2-3|.|.|TRBV6-1
CASSEARGQAPTDTQYF
TGTGCCAGCAGTGAAGCGCGAGGACAAGCGCCAACAGATACGCAGTATTTT
>TRBJ2-7|.|TRBD2|TRBV6-5
CASSTGLGAYEQYF
TGTGCCAGCAGTACGGGACTAGGGGCCTACGAGCAGTACTTC
>TRBJ1-2|.|.|TRBV6-5
CASRQKTRRNGYTF
TGTGCCAGCAGACAAAAGACAAGGCGTAATGGCTACACCTTC
>TRBJ1-1|.|.|TRBV27
CASSLNLNTEAFF
TGTGCCAGCAGTTTAAATTTGAACACTGAAGCTTTCTTT
>TRBJ2-7|.|.|TRBV6-5
CASSYSRAGRGEQYF
TGTGCCAGCAGTTACTCGAGAGCGGGGAGGGGGGAGCAGTACTTC
>TRBJ1-1|.|.|TRBV5-1
CASSLGSGTEAFF
TGCGCCAGCAGCTTGGGTTCCGGGACTGAAGCTTTCTTT
>TRBJ2-7|.|.|TRBV27
CASSLLEDGISYEQYF
TGTGCCAGCAGTTTATTGGAGGACGGAATTTCCTACGAGCAGTACTTC
>TRBJ2-7|few|.|TRBV29-1
CSVRGGSDINSYEQYF
TGCAGCGTTCGAGGTGGATCGGACATTAACTCCTACGAGCAGTACTTC
>TRBJ2-7|.|.|TRBV30
CAWSADLGLVYEQYF
TGTGCCTGGAGTGCAGACCTCGGACTTGTCTACGAGCAGTACTTC
>TRBJ1-6|.|.|TRBV5-4
CASSLGLYNSPLHF
TGTGCCAGCAGCTTGGGACTTTATAATTCACCCCTCCACTTT
>TRBJ2-7|once|TRBD2|TRBV7-6
CASSIGLAGHPYEQYF
TGTGCCAGCAGCATAGGACTAGCGGGCCACCCCTACGAGCAGTACTTC
>TRBJ1-6|.|.|TRBV9
CASSDPQGISHNSPLHF
TGTGCCAGCAGCGATCCTCAGGGCATATCGCATAATTCACCCCTCCACTTT
>TRBJ1-1|.|.|TRBV5-1
CASSLVVDSNTEAFF
TGCGCCAGCAGCTTGGTAGTGGACTCGAACACTGAAGCTTTCTTT
>TRBJ2-3|.|.|TRBV5-6
CASSPSTDTQYF
TGTGCCAGCAGCCCTAGCACAGATACGCAGTATTTT
>TRBJ2-3|.|TRBD1|TRBV9
CASSGGQGVDTQYF
TGTGCCAGCAGCGGGGGACAGGGAGTAGATACGCAGTATTTT
>TRBJ2-7|once|TRBD2|TRBV6-5
CASSYSFSGENYEQYF
TGTGCCAGCAGTTACTCATTTAGCGGGGAGAACTACGAGCAGTACTTC
>TRBJ1-4|.|TRBD1|TRBV5-1
CASSLWTGEREKLFF
TGCGCCAGCAGCTTGTGGACAGGAGAAAGGGAAAAACTGTTTTTT
>TRBJ1-2|.|.|TRBV14
CASSHRPDRPYGYTF
TGTGCCAGCAGCCACCGGCCCGACAGGCCCTATGGCTACACCTTC
>TRBJ1-6|.|.|TRBV27
CASSPVGPYNSPLHF
TGTGCCAGCAGTCCCGTTGGCCCATATAATTCACCCCTCCACTTT